This T cell receptor beta chain was recorded in a study of blood T cell repertoires in COVID-19. Overall study: Whether acute or convalescent, the COVID-19 samples came from the United States, Italy and Spain.

Grouping used clinical history reported by participants in a survey and questionnaire. Two negative PCRs, clearance, or symptom resolution were required of recovered Cohort 3 donors. Clones were sequenced by immunoSEQ multiplex PCR, and TCRdb holds only the in-frame ones, with some missing. This table holds roughly 130,000 clones, approximately 83% found once. The germline gives CDR1 MNHEY, CDR2 SVGAGI. The CDR3 runs 13 residues. Germline trimming cut 6 bases from V and 4 bases from J; bases unmatched to any gene: 3. The source of this sequence is a man in his forties or fifties who had recovered from COVID-19. The rearrangement uses TRBV6-5 and TRBJ1-2, with TRBD1 identical over 9 bases. The sample consisted of PBMCs or T cells enriched from blood (not recorded which). DNA for the CDR3: TGTGCCAGCAGCGACAGGGGGAGCTATGGCTACACCTTC. Protein sequence: CASSDRGSYGYTF.